The 20 T cell receptor beta chains reported below all come from one sample, sequenced in a study of sequential checkpoint blockade in melanoma. The data were produced by immunoSEQ multiplex PCR, yet TCRdb's version contains in-frame clones alone and is incomplete. The sample includes around 19,000 clones, roughly 73% of them seen just once. Treatment noted: randomized to nivolumab then ipilimumab (arm A) or the reverse (arm B). The material sequenced was tumor tissue (inferred from file names), taken from a patient given nivolumab and ipilimumab in sequence. These receptors all stem from a human donor with melanoma.

The chain carries TRBV5-1 and TRBJ2-7; tentative D call: TRBD1 (6 bases). Germline assignment: CDR1 SGHRS and CDR2 YFSETQ. V lost 0 bases and J 2 bases, leaving 9 bases between the germline ends. The length of the CDR3 is 14 residues. The CDR3 sequence: CASSLDRVTYEQYF. As DNA, the CDR3 is TGCGCCAGCAGCTTGGACAGGGTGACCTACGAGCAGTACTTC.

The chain is built from TRBV5-1 and TRBJ2-7; 9 nucleotides line up with TRBD1. The CDR3 has 15 residues. Germline V lookup: CDR1 SGHRS, CDR2 YFSETQ. Unmatched junction bases numbered 6, after V lost 4 bases and J lost 1 base. CDR3 protein: CASSELTGGSYEQYF. In nucleotides, the CDR3 is TGCGCCAGCAGCGAACTGACAGGGGGATCCTACGAGCAGTACTTC.

This sequence joins TRBV14 and TRBJ2-7; TRBD2 aligns across 13 bases. J gave up 6 bases and V 1 base, and 15 bases lay outside the gene matches. The CDR3 runs 19 residues. Germline CDR1 SGHDN, CDR2 FVKESK. The CDR3 reads CASSQAGGLAGTYRSEQYF. CDR3 DNA: TGTGCCAGCAGCCAAGCGGGGGGACTAGCGGGAACGTACCGATCCGAGCAGTACTTC.

The chain couples TRBV19 to TRBJ2-5; weak D call: TRBD1 (5 bases). CDR1 is LNHDA, CDR2 SQIVND, per germline (reference sequence). Trimming took 9 bases from V and 0 from J, leaving 11 bases between them. The CDR3 extends over 13 amino acids. The CDR3 spells CASTRQHQETQYF. The CDR3, as DNA: TGTGCCAGCACACGACAGCACCAAGAGACCCAGTACTTC. Looking up the rest from reference TRBV19 and TRBJ2-5 gives the full variable domain: DGGITQSPKYLFRKEGQNVTLSCEQNLNHDAMYWYRQDPGQGLRLIYYSQIVNDFQKGDIAEGYSVSREKKESFPLTVTSAQKNPTAFYLCASTRQHQETQYFGPGTRLLVL.

This clone was seen a few times. The chain joins TRBV6-8 to TRBJ2-2, with a possible D match to TRBD1 (7 bases). Trimming took off 5 bases at V and 7 bases at J, with 11 bases between the two ends. The CDR3 extends over 13 amino acids. Per the germline V gene, CDR1 is MNHGY and CDR2 is SAAAGT. The DNA for the CDR3 is TGTGCCAGCAGTGACAGGGAGGACGGGGAGCTGTTTTTT. Its translation is CASSDREDGELFF.

The chain has TRBV27 and TRBJ1-2, with 10 nucleotides matching TRBD1. CDR3 length: 16 residues. Germline assignment: CDR1 MNHEY and CDR2 SMNVEV (reference sequence). Trimming cost V 3 bases and J 4 bases; bases outside gene matches: 8. In DNA, the CDR3 is TGTGCCAGCAGTTTGTCGGGACAGGGGTTTTTCTATGGCTACACCTTC. Translated: CASSLSGQGFFYGYTF.

The chain combines TRBV5-1 with TRBJ2-1; D possibly corresponds to TRBD2 (5 bases). This CDR3 has 14 residues. The V gene's germline CDR1 is SGHRS and CDR2 YFSETQ. V was cut by 0 bases and J by 7 bases, with 11 bases left in between. This CDR3 is CASSLGGVMNEQFF. The CDR3 DNA reads TGCGCCAGCAGCTTGGGGGGAGTTATGAATGAGCAGTTCTTC. Looking up the rest from reference TRBV5-1 and TRBJ2-1 gives the full variable domain: KAGVTQTPRYLIKTRGQQVTLSCSPISGHRSVSWYQQTPGQGLQFLFEYFSETQRNKGNFPGRFSGRQFSNSRSEMNVSTLELGDSALYLCASSLGGVMNEQFFGPGTRLTVL.

The chain is built from TRBV7-5 and TRBJ2-1; the table's D call, TRBD2, was not checked against the DNA. TRBV7-5 is labeled a pseudogene. The CDR3 is made up of 17 amino acids. The CDR3 DNA is TGTGCCAGCAGCCAAGGAACCGTCGAGGGATCCTACAATGAGCAGTTCTTC. Protein sequence: CASSQGTVEGSYNEQFF.

This clone has only one observation. The chain has TRBV9 and TRBJ2-7, with D perhaps TRBD1 or TRBD2 (5 bases each). Trimming stripped 0 bases from V and 5 bases from J, with 15 bases between. Germline CDR1 reads SGDLS; CDR2 reads YYNGEE. The CDR3 has 15 amino acids. The CDR3 region has the DNA TGTGCCAGCAGCGTAGGGGTCGCCCGGGGCCACGAGCAGTACTTC. It yields the protein CASSVGVARGHEQYF.

The gene calls are TRBV6-8 and TRBJ1-2; possible D gene TRBD1, 6 bases. The CDR3 runs 14 residues. Germline CDR1 is MNHGY and CDR2 is SAAAGT. V was clipped by 6 bases and J by 3 bases, with 14 bases between them. The CDR3 is CASRPRTDHYGYTF. DNA of the CDR3: TGTGCCAGCAGGCCCCGGACAGACCACTATGGCTACACCTTC.

CDR3 in DNA: TGTGCCAGCGGCCGCCGGGACAATGAAAAACTGTTTTTT. It is translated as CASGRRDNEKLFF. The chain recombines TRBV12-5 with TRBJ1-4; weak D call: TRBD1 (5 bases). The CDR3 sequence is 13 residues long. Germline CDR1 and CDR2: LGHNT and FRNRAP.

J is TRBJ2-7 and V is TRBV19, with D maybe TRBD2 (6 bases). This CDR3 has 16 amino acids. Germline CDR1 and CDR2: LNHDA and SQIVND (reference sequence). V was clipped by 5 bases and J by 0 bases, with 17 bases between them. CDR3 bases: TGTGCCAGTAGTCCGGCGGGGATAGGTAACTCCTACGAGCAGTACTTC. Translation: CASSPAGIGNSYEQYF.

The rearrangement uses TRBV18 and TRBJ1-2, with unresolved D. The V end was cut by 10 bases, the J end by 0 bases, with 18 bases between. The CDR3 runs 15 residues. The germline V gene has CDR1 KGHSH and CDR2 LQKENI. In DNA, the CDR3 is TGTGCCACCACCAATTCCCAGTCCTCTAACTATGGCTACACCTTC. It is translated as CATTNSQSSNYGYTF. Complete variable domain (other parts from reference TRBV18 and TRBJ1-2): NAGVMQNPRHLVRRRGQEARLRCSPMKGHSHVYWYRQLPEEGLKFMVYLQKENIIDESGMPKERFSAEFPKEGPSILRIQQVVRGDSAAYFCATTNSQSSNYGYTFGSGTRLTVV.

The chain employs TRBV12-5 and TRBJ2-4; D might be TRBD2 (5 bases). Germline CDR1 LGHNT, CDR2 FRNRAP. This CDR3 has 13 amino acids. The germline V and J ends were trimmed by 7 bases and 5 bases, with 12 bases remaining between them. The CDR3 reads CASAPSGENIQYF. In DNA, the CDR3 is TGTGCTAGTGCTCCATCCGGGGAAAACATTCAGTACTTC.

The rearrangement links TRBV12-5 to TRBJ2-3; D perhaps matches TRBD2 (8 bases). The CDR3 is 15 residues long. Germline V gene sequence: CDR1 LGHNT, CDR2 FRNRAP. The CDR3 DNA reads as TGTGCCTCAGCAGGGGGGGGACTAGAGACAGATACGCAGTATTTT. The encoded protein is CASAGGGLETDTQYF.

The J gene is TRBJ1-1, the V gene TRBV10-3; D is ambiguous. Germline CDR1 and CDR2: ENHRY and SYGVKD. The CDR3 loop spans 15 amino acids. The CDR3 coding sequence is TGTGCTTCCTATGGCAGATGGACGCGGGGCACTGAAGCTTTCTTT. Its protein is CASYGRWTRGTEAFF.

The rearrangement uses TRBV19 and TRBJ1-5; 7 bases align to TRBD1. The CDR3 consists of 15 residues. V trimming: 1 base; J trimming: 7 bases; junction bases outside the gene matches: 7. Germline V lookup: CDR1 LNHDA, CDR2 SQIVND (reference sequence). In nucleotides, the CDR3 is TGTGCCAGTAGTATAGGTAGACAGGGAAGCCAGCCCCAGCATTTT. This gives the protein CASSIGRQGSQPQHF. The full variable domain, completed using reference TRBV19 and TRBJ1-5, is DGGITQSPKYLFRKEGQNVTLSCEQNLNHDAMYWYRQDPGQGLRLIYYSQIVNDFQKGDIAEGYSVSREKKESFPLTVTSAQKNPTAFYLCASSIGRQGSQPQHFGDGTRLSIL.

This clone came up a few times. V is TRBV6-8 and J is TRBJ2-1; D not resolved. Germline CDR1 is MNHGY and CDR2 is SAAAGT. Trimming removed 2 bases from V and 4 bases from J, with 6 bases in between. This CDR3 comprises 13 residues. The CDR3 sequence: CASSYAGYNEQFF. Written as DNA, the CDR3 is TGTGCCAGCAGTTACGCTGGGTACAATGAGCAGTTCTTC.

V gene TRBV30 combines with J gene TRBJ1-2; 9 nucleotides match TRBD1. V lost 4 bases, J lost 3 bases, and 12 bases stayed unmatched. The germline gives CDR1 GTSNPN, CDR2 SVGIG (reference sequence). CDR3 length: 16 residues. The CDR3 sequence is CAWTSGTGLVHYGYTF. The CDR3 bases are TGTGCCTGGACTTCCGGGACAGGGCTCGTGCACTATGGCTACACCTTC.

J is TRBJ2-7 and V is TRBV11-3; 7 bases are a match to TRBD1. This CDR3 has 14 amino acids. Trimming removed 6 bases from V and 9 bases from J; junction bases left unmatched: 14. The germline CDR1 and CDR2 sequences are SGHNT and YENEEA. The CDR3, as DNA: TGTGCCAGCAGTAGCGACAGGGACCCTGTTGGGCAGTACTTC. Residues: CASSSDRDPVGQYF.